This T cell receptor (beta chain) was sequenced in a study of T cell changes during pregnancy in multiple sclerosis. Germline V lookup: CDR1 KGHSH, CDR2 LQKENI. The CDR3 has 17 residues. The ends were cut back, 5 bases at V and 0 bases at J, with 17 bases in the middle. Repertoires were generated with immunoSEQ multiplex PCR, while TCRdb's copy carries only in-frame clones and drops some. This repertoire shows approximately 80,000 clones, 93% found once; its top ten account for approximately 0.79%. V and J are TRBV18 and TRBJ1-3; D is possibly TRBD1 (5 bases). The TCR comes from a female donor in good health, enrolled as a control in a pregnancy study. The specimen was peripheral blood, collected in the second trimester of pregnancy. As DNA, the CDR3 is TGTGCCAGCTCAGAAGGGGTTCTAGGCGGCTCTGGAAACACCATATATTTT. Protein sequence: CASSEGVLGGSGNTIYF.